This T cell receptor (beta chain) was identified during a study of T cells in Graves' hyperthyroidism and ophthalmopathy. Broader study findings: Ophthalmopathy stood apart from stable hyperthyroidism in a 13 V-J model.

This clonotype was seen ten or more times. As yet, its antigen is unknown. The TCR beta CDR3 regions underwent amplification using RNA transcripts as the source. First-round RT-PCR targeting the TCR CDR3 was performed with the HTBI primer set. TCRdb itself ran the multiplex PCR reads through MiXCR, one entry per CDR3 protein. The sample yields 530,000 or so distinct CDR3 sequences, roughly a quarter seen once. A Clinical Activity Score of at least 3, a NOSPECS grade of at least 4 and a duration under 3 months were recorded in the ophthalmopathy patients. In making diagnoses, clinical symptoms, serum thyroxine and TRAb, thyroid ultrasound and orbital computed tomography were all used. A roughly 9.3 ml volume of fresh peripheral blood provided the PBMCs. V gave up 6 bases and J gave up 5 bases, with 25 bases separating them. Per the germline V gene, CDR1 is LNHDA and CDR2 is SQIVND (reference sequence). The CDR3 runs to 17 residues.

The origin of this receptor is a woman in her twenties or thirties with Graves' ophthalmopathy. The chain joins TRBV19 to TRBJ1-1; the D gene is possibly TRBD1 (6 bases). The specimen sequenced was blood. CDR3 amino acids: CASSPLVGRGPDTEAFF. For the CDR3, the DNA is TGTGCCAGTAGCCCCCTCGTGGGCAGGGGTCCTGATACTGAAGCTTTCTTT.